This T cell receptor beta chain was recorded in a study of neurological immune-mediated disorders. General observations from the study: TCR-beta repertoires seemed private in all groups, with no expanded CDR3 amino acid sequences shared.

This clonotype was found many times. The target antigen is unknown. The unsorted libraries were generated from a total of 2 million PBMCs, which had been stored in RNAlater at -80 C. A 10-nucleotide random UMI tagged transcripts in template-switch 5'RACE cDNA synthesis. Sequencing runs each generated in excess of 170 million TCR-beta sequences derived from 15-18 subjects. TCRdb fed the 5' RACE reads into MiXCR, producing one record per CDR3 protein. The sample has about 28,000 distinct CDR3 sequences; about 6.2% are singletons. Losses at the gene ends were 3 bases for V and 0 bases for J; bases not matched to a gene: 5. The germline V gene encodes CDR1 DFQATT and CDR2 SNEGSKA (reference sequence). The CDR3 sequence is 18 residues long.

The clonotype was recovered from a woman between 45 and 60 years old in good health. The chain uses TRBV20-1 and TRBJ2-1; 16 bases match TRBD2. Material: PBMCs. CDR3 sequence: CSARLGTSGRGSYNEQFF. The CDR3 DNA is TGCAGTGCTAGGTTGGGGACTAGCGGGAGGGGCTCCTACAATGAGCAGTTCTTC.